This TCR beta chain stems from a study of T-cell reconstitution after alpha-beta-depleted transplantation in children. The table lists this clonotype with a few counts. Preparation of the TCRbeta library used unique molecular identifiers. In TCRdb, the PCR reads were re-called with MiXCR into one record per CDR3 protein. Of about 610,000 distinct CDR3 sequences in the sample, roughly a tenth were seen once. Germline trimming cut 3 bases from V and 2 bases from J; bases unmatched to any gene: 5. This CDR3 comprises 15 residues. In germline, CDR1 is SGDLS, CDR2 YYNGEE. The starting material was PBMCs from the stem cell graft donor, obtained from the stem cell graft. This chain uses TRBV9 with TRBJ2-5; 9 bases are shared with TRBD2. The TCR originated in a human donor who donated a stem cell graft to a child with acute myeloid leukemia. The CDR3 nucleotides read TGTGCCAGCAGCGCCTATCTAGCGGGGCAAGAGACCCAGTACTTC. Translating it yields CASSAYLAGQETQYF.